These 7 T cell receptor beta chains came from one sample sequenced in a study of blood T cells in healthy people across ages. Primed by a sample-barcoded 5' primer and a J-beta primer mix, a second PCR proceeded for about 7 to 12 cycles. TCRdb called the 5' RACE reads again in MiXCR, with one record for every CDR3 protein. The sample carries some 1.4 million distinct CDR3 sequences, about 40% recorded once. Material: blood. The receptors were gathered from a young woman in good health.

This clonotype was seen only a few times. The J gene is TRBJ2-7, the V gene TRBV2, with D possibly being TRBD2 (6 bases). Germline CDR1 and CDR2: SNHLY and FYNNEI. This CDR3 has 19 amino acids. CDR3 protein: CGTLGRPGLSPHSTDEQYF. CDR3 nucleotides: TGTGGTACCCTGGGTAGGCCGGGACTCTCGCCCCACTCTACCGATGAGCAGTACTTC.

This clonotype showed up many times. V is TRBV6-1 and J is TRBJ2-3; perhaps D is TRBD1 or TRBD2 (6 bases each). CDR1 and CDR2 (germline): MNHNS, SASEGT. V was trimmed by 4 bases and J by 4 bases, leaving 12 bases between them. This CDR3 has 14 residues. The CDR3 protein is CASSALRGADTQYF. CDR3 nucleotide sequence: TGTGCCAGCAGTGCCCTTAGGGGGGCAGATACGCAGTATTTT.

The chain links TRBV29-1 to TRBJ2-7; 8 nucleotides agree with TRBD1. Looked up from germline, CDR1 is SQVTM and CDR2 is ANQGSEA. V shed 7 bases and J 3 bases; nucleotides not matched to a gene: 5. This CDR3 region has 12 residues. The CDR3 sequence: CSADRDNYEQYF. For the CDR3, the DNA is TGCAGCGCGGACAGGGATAACTACGAGCAGTACTTC.

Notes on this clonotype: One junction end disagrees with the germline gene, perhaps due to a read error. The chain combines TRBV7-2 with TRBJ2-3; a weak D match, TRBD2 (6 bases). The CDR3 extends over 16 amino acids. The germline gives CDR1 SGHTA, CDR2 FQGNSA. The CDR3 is CASSHSGTSTTGTQYF. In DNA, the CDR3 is TGTGCCAGCAGCCATTCAGGGACTTCCACCACAGGTACGCAGTATTTT.

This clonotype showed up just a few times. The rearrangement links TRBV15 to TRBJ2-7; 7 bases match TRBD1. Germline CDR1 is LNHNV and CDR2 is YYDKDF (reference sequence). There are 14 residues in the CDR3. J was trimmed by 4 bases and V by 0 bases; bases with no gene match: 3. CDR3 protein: CATSRDDRVYEQYF. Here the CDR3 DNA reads TGTGCCACCAGCAGAGATGACAGGGTGTACGAGCAGTACTTC.

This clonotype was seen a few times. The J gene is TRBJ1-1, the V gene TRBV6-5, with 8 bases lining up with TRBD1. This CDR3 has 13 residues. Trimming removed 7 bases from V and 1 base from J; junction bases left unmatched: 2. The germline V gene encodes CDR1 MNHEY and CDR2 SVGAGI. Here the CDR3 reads CASTQGANTEAFF. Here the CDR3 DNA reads TGTGCCAGCACCCAGGGGGCGAACACTGAAGCTTTCTTT.

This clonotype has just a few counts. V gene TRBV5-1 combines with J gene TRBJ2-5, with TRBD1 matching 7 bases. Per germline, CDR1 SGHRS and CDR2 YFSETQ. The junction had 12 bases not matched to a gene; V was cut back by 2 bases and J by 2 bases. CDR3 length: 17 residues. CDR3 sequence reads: CASSFGDSDPWQETQYF. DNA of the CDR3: TGCGCCAGCAGCTTTGGGGACAGTGATCCATGGCAAGAGACCCAGTACTTC.